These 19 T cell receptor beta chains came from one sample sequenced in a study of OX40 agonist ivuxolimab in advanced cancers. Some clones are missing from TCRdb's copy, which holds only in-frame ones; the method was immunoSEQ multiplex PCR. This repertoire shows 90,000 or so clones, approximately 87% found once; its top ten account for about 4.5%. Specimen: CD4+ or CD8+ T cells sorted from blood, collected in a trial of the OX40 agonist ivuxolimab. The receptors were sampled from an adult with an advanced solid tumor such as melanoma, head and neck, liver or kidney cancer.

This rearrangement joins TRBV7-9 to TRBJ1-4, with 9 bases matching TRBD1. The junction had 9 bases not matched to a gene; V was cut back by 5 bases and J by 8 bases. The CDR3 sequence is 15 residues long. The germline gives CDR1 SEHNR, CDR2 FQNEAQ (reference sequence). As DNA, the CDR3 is TGTGCCAGCAGCCTCAACGGGACAGGGCCCGAAAAACTGTTTTTT. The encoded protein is CASSLNGTGPEKLFF.

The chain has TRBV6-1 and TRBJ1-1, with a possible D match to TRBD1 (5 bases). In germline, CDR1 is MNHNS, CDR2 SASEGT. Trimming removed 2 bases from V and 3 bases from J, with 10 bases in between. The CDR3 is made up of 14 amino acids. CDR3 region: CASSEMWGDTEAFF. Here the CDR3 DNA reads TGTGCCAGCAGTGAAATGTGGGGGGACACTGAAGCTTTCTTT.

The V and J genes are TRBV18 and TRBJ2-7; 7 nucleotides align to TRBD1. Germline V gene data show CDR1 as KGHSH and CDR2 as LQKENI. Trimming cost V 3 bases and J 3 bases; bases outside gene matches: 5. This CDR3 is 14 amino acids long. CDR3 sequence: CASSPGQPSYEQYF. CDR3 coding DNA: TGTGCCAGCTCACCGGGACAGCCAAGCTACGAGCAGTACTTC.

CDR3 bases: TGCGCCAGCAATCGAGGGGAGGGCCATGAGCAGTTCTTC. Protein: CASNRGEGHEQFF. The J gene is TRBJ2-1, the V gene TRBV5-1, with 7 bases identical to TRBD2. Germline CDR1 and CDR2: SGHRS and YFSETQ. J gave up 8 bases and V 6 bases, and 8 bases lay outside the gene matches. The CDR3 runs 13 residues.

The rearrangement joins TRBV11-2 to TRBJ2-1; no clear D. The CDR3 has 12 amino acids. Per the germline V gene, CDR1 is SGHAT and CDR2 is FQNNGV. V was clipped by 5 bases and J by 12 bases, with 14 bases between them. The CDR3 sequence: CASSVNSPRQFF. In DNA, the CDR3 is TGTGCCAGCAGCGTCAACTCCCCAAGGCAGTTCTTC.

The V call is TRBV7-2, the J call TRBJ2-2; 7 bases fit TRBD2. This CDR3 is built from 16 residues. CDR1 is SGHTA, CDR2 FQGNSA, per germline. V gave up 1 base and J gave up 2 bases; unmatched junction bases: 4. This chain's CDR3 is CASSLVAGFNTGELFF. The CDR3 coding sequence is TGTGCCAGCAGCTTAGTAGCGGGTTTTAACACCGGGGAGCTGTTTTTT. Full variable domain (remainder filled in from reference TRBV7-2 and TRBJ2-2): GAGVSQSPSNKVTEKGKDVELRCDPISGHTALYWYRQSLGQGLEFLIYFQGNSAPDKSGLPSDRFSAERTGGSVSTLTIQRTQQEDSAVYLCASSLVAGFNTGELFFGEGSRLTVL.

The CDR3 is CASSLFAGGMNQPQHF. The CDR3 DNA reads as TGTGCCAGCAGTTTATTCGCAGGGGGGATGAATCAGCCCCAGCATTTT. V gene TRBV27 combines with J gene TRBJ1-5; 7 nucleotides agree with TRBD1. V lost 1 base to trimming and J lost 4 bases; unmatched junction nucleotides: 7. There are 16 residues in the CDR3. Germline CDR1 reads MNHEY; CDR2 reads SMNVEV (reference sequence).

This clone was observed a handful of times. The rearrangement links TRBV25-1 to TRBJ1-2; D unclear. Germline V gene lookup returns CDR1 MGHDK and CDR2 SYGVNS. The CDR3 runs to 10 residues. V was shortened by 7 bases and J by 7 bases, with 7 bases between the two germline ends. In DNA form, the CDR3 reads TGTGCCAGCAAAGGACGTGGCTACACCTTC. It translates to CASKGRGYTF.

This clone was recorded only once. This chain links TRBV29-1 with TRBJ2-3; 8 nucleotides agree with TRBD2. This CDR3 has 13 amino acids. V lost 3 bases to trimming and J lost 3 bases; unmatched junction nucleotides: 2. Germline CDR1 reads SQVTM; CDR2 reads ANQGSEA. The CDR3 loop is CSVDPGGTDTQYF. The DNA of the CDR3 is TGCAGCGTTGATCCGGGAGGGACAGATACGCAGTATTTT.

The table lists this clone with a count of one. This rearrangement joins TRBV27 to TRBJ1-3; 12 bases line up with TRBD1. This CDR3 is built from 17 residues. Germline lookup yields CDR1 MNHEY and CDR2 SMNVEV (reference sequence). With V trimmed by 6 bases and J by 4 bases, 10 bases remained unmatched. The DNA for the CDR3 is TGTGCCAGCAGATCCCGGGACAGGGGGCTAGGAGGAAACACCATATATTTT. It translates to CASRSRDRGLGGNTIYF.

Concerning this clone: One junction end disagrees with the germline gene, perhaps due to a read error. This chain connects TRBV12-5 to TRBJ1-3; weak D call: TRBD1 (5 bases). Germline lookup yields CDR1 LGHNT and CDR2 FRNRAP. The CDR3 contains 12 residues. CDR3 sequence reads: CASGLVRRGRIF. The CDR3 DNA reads TGTGCTAGTGGTTTGGTACGGAGGGGTAGAATATTT. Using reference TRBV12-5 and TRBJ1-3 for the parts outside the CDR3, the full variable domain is DARVTQTPRHKVTEMGQEVTMRCQPILGHNTVFWYRQTMMQGLELLAYFRNRAPLDDSGMPKDRFSAEMPDATLATLKIQPSEPRDSAVYFCASGLVRRGRIFGEGSWLTVV.

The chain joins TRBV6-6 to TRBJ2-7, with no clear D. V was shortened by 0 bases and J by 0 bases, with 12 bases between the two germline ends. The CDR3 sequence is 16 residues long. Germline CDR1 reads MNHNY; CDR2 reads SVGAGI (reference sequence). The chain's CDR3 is CASSYSISRVSYEQYF. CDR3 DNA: TGTGCCAGCAGTTACTCGATTTCAAGGGTCTCCTACGAGCAGTACTTC.

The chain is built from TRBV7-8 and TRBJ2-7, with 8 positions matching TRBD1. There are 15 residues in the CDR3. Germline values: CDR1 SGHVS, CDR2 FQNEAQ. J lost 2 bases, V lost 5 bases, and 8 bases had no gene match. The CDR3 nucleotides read TGTGCCAGCAGCCCTTATTGGGGACAGGCCTACGAGCAGTACTTC. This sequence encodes CASSPYWGQAYEQYF. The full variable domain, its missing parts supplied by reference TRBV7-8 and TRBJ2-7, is GAGVSQSPRYKVAKRGQDVALRCDPISGHVSLFWYQQALGQGPEFLTYFQNEAQLDKSGLPSDRFFAERPEGSVSTLKIQRTQQEDSAVYLCASSPYWGQAYEQYFGPGTRLTVT.

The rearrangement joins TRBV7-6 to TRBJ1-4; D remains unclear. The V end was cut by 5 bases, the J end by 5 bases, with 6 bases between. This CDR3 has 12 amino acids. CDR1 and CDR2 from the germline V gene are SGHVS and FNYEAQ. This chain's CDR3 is CASSPVNEKLFF. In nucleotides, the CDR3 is TGTGCCAGCAGCCCGGTGAATGAAAAACTGTTTTTT.

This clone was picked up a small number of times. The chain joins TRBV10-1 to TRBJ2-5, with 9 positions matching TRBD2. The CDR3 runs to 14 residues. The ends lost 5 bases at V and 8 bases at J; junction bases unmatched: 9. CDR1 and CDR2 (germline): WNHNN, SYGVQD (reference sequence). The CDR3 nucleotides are TGCGCCAGCAGTAAGGGACAGCGGGGGGAAACCCAGTACTTC. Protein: CASSKGQRGETQYF.

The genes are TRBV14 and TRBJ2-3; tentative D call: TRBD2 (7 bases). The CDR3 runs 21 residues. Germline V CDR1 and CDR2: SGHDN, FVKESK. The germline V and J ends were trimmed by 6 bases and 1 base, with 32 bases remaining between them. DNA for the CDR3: TGTGCCAGCAGTTTAGGAGGGGGAGCGGGATTTTCCCTTGCCCGCACAGATACGCAGTATTTT. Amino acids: CASSLGGGAGFSLARTDTQYF. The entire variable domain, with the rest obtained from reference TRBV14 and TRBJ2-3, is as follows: EAGVTQFPSHSVIEKGQTVTLRCDPISGHDNLYWYRRVMGKEIKFLLHFVKESKQDESGMPNNRFLAERTGGTYSTLKVQPAELEDSGVYFCASSLGGGAGFSLARTDTQYFGPGTRLTVL.

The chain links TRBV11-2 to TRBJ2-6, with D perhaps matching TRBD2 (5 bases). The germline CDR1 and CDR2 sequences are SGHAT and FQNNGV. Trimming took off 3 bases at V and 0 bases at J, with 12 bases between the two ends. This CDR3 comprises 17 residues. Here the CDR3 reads CASSLRAATSGANVLTF. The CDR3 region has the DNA TGTGCCAGCAGCTTGAGGGCAGCCACCTCTGGGGCCAACGTCCTGACTTTC.

As DNA, the CDR3 is TGTGCCAGCTCACGAGAGACAGGTAACTCCTACGAGCAGTACTTC. It encodes CASSRETGNSYEQYF. This chain uses TRBV18 with TRBJ2-7; maybe TRBD1 (6 bases). Germline V gene data show CDR1 as KGHSH and CDR2 as LQKENI. Trimming left V 4 bases short and J 0 bases short, with 13 bases between. The CDR3 loop spans 15 amino acids.

The CDR3 nucleotides are TGTGCCAGCATTCGGGACATCTCCTACAATGAGCAGTTCTTC. Its translation is CASIRDISYNEQFF. The J gene is TRBJ2-1, the V gene TRBV2, with a weak D call TRBD1 (6 bases). V dropped 7 bases and J dropped 0 bases, with 10 bases sitting between them. The CDR3 length is 14 residues. Per germline, CDR1 SNHLY and CDR2 FYNNEI.